The rows below give T cell receptor beta chains drawn from one sample of a study of CD8 T cells in ankylosing spondylitis. MiXCR was run by TCRdb on the 5' RACE reads, yielding one entry per CDR3 protein. The table shows about 460,000 distinct CDR3 sequences, with over 4% occurring only once. The sequenced material came from blood, either unsorted or a sorted T cell fraction (not recorded which). These receptors were obtained from a male donor with ankylosing spondylitis. The CDR3 runs from the conserved cysteine through the conserved F or W. D genes are given only for firm matches. The listing skips clone size in some rows; elsewhere it reads once, few, many or a size class.

cdr3_length	j_call	clone_size	v_call	d_call	cdr3_nt	cdr3_aa
14	TRBJ2-5	many	TRBV6-1	.	TGTGCCAGCAGCGGACTTTCCCGGGTAGAGACCCAGTACTTC	CASSGLSRVETQYF
13	TRBJ2-1	many	TRBV7-2	TRBD2	TGTGCCAGCAGCTCTCGGGGGGACAATGAGCAGTTCTTC	CASSSRGDNEQFF
14	TRBJ2-7	many	TRBV7-2	.	TGTGCCAGCAGCTTAGTTCCTGGTCCCTACGAGCAGTACTTC	CASSLVPGPYEQYF
12	TRBJ1-2	.	TRBV7-2	TRBD1	TGTGCCAGCAGCAGGACAGGGGAAGGCTACACCTTC	CASSRTGEGYTF
14	TRBJ2-7	many	TRBV20-1	TRBD2	TGCAGTGCTAGACGGGCGGGAGTGCCCTACGAGCAGTACTTC	CSARRAGVPYEQYF
16	TRBJ2-7	many	TRBV4-3	TRBD2	TGCGCCAGCAGCCAAAACCCTCGGGGGGAGATAGACGAGCAGTACTTC	CASSQNPRGEIDEQYF
16	TRBJ2-1	many	TRBV15	.	TGTGCCACCAGCGGATTAGACAGACAGATCTACAATGAGCAGTTCTTC	CATSGLDRQIYNEQFF
13	TRBJ2-7	many	TRBV27	TRBD1	TGTGCCAGCAGTGGGACAGGGTTCAGCGAGCAGTACTTC	CASSGTGFSEQYF
14	TRBJ2-7	.	TRBV5-1	.	TGCGCCAGCAGCGAAGCCCGGGGCTCGAACGAGCAGTACTTC	CASSEARGSNEQYF
15	TRBJ1-1	many	TRBV12-3/TRBV12-4	TRBD1	TGTGCCAGCACATCCGGGGACAGAATGAACACTGAAGCTTTCTTT	CASTSGDRMNTEAFF
13	TRBJ2-3	many	TRBV28	.	TGTGCCAGCAGTTTATATCGTGACGATACGCAGTATTTT	CASSLYRDDTQYF
17	TRBJ2-2	many	TRBV7-8	TRBD2	TGTGCCAGCAGCCCGAGCCCTCCGGGCGGGGGCACCGGGGAGCTGTTTTTT	CASSPSPPGGGTGELFF
13	TRBJ1-4	.	TRBV10-1	.	TGCGCCAGCAGCGGGACGGCGAATGAAAAACTGTTTTTT	CASSGTANEKLFF
17	TRBJ2-1	.	TRBV4-1	.	TGCGCCAGCAGCCAAGAATCCGGACGTTTCCCCTTCAATGAGCAGTTCTTC	CASSQESGRFPFNEQFF
14	TRBJ1-6	many	TRBV27	.	TGTGCCAGCAGTTCCCGGGACAACTATTCACCCCTCCACTTT	CASSSRDNYSPLHF
15	TRBJ2-1	many	TRBV10-3	.	TGTGCCATCAGAAAACTTCCGGACAGCCCTGGGGAGCAGTTCTTC	CAIRKLPDSPGEQFF
15	TRBJ1-6	.	TRBV6-1	.	TGTGCCAGCAGTCCCTGGGTCAGGGGAAATTCACCCCTCCACTTT	CASSPWVRGNSPLHF
15	TRBJ2-1	many	TRBV5-5	TRBD2	TGTGCCAGCAGCTATCAGCGGGAGAGATACAATGAGCAGTTCTTC	CASSYQRERYNEQFF
18	TRBJ1-1	many	TRBV11-2	.	TGTGCCAGCAGCTTAAACACGCCTTGGGGACACCTCAACACTGAAGCTTTCTTT	CASSLNTPWGHLNTEAFF
14	TRBJ1-1	.	TRBV28	.	TGTGCCAGCAGTATGACAGAGCTGAACACTGAAGCTTTCTTT	CASSMTELNTEAFF
15	TRBJ2-3	many	TRBV5-1	TRBD2	TGCGCCAGCTTGGGCCCAGCGGGAGCCTCAGATACGCAGTATTTT	CASLGPAGASDTQYF
16	TRBJ2-7	few	TRBV5-1	TRBD1	TGCGCCAGCAGCTCATCGACTCGGACAGGGCGGTACGAGCAGTACTTC	CASSSSTRTGRYEQYF
13	TRBJ1-5	many	TRBV24-1	.	TGTGCCACCAGTGATCCCGGGGGGCGAGCCCAGCATTTT	CATSDPGGRAQHF
15	TRBJ2-1	many	TRBV20-1	.	TGCAGTGCTAGAGATTGGGGCGGAGCGCGAAATGAGCAGTTCTTC	CSARDWGGARNEQFF
13	TRBJ2-2	many	TRBV2	.	TGTGCCAGCACCAGGCGGAACACCGGGGAGCTGTTTTTT	CASTRRNTGELFF
13	TRBJ2-1	many	TRBV6-1	.	TGTGCCAGCAGTAAGGGGGGCTGGAATGAGCAGTTCTTC	CASSKGGWNEQFF
15	TRBJ2-1	many	TRBV20-1	.	TGCAGTGCCCTTAAACCAGGGAGTTCTTACAATGAGCAGTTCTTC	CSALKPGSSYNEQFF
16	TRBJ1-1	many	TRBV5-1	TRBD1	TGCGCCAGCAGCTTGGCCCGGGACAGGAAAGACACTGAAGCTTTCTTT	CASSLARDRKDTEAFF
17	TRBJ1-1	many	TRBV6-1	.	TGTGCCAGCAGCCACCTCACAGGGCGAGGAATGAACACTGAAGCTTTCTTT	CASSHLTGRGMNTEAFF